The present T cell receptor (beta chain) was sequenced within a study of blood T cell repertoires in COVID-19. Here immunoSEQ multiplex PCR was the method, and the copy in TCRdb shows in-frame clones only, minus some. This table holds some 490,000 clones, 70% to 90% found once. Germline V gene sequence: CDR1 SQVTM, CDR2 ANQGSEA. V was clipped by 6 bases and J by 3 bases; unmatched bases: 16. The CDR3 totals 18 residues. This chain uses TRBV29-1 with TRBJ2-3; 12 bases match TRBD2. Sequencing input: peripheral blood. This sequence was found in a human donor in a cohort sampled during active COVID-19. CDR3 region: CSVPRGPLAGGPTDTQYF. The CDR3 region has the DNA TGCAGCGTCCCGAGGGGTCCACTAGCGGGAGGTCCGACAGATACGCAGTATTTT.